The sample holds a few counts of the clone carrying this TCR beta chain. These data originate in a study of blood T cell repertoires in COVID-19. At the level of the study: Italy, Spain and the United States were the sources of the convalescent and acute COVID-19 samples. T cells, B-cell-depleted T cells, or PBMCs supplied cDNA or gDNA.

There are 14 residues in the CDR3. With 0 bases removed from V and 4 bases from J, the gap between germline ends came to 10 bases. Germline CDR1 reads GTSNPN; CDR2 reads SVGIG (reference sequence). Under the authors' procedure: The authors estimated nucleated cell counts from reference gene primer amplification. Generated by immunoSEQ multiplex PCR, the TCRdb table keeps only in-frame clones and is missing some. V, J and clone size reflect that table, while D and trimming were determined from the DNA. The table includes some 85,000 clones, roughly 87% detected once. The sequencing sample was made of peripheral blood. The sequence derives from a man aged 50-60 years with acute or convalescent COVID-19. The chain couples TRBV30 to TRBJ1-5, with D possibly being TRBD1 (5 bases). CDR3 bases: TGTGCCTGGAGTGTATGGGGGGGAAATCAGCCCCAGCATTTT. Protein: CAWSVWGGNQPQHF.